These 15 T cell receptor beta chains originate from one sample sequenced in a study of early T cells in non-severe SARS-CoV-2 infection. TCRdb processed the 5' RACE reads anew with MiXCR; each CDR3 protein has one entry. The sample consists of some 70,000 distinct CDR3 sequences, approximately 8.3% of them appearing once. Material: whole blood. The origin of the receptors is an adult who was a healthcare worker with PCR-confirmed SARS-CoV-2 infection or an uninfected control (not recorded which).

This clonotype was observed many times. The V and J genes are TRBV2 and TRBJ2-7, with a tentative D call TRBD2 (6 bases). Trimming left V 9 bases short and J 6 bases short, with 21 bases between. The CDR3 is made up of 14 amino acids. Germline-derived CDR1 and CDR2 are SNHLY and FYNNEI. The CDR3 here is CASQPPGGKFEQYF. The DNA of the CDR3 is TGTGCCAGTCAGCCCCCCGGGGGAAAATTCGAGCAGTACTTC.

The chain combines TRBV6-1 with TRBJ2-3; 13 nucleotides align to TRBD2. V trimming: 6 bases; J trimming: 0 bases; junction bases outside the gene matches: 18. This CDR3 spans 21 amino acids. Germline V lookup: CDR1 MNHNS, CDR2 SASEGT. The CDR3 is CASRRTATGLAGSPSTDTQYF. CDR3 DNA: TGTGCCAGCAGAAGGACAGCCACGGGACTAGCGGGGTCTCCTAGCACAGATACGCAGTATTTT.

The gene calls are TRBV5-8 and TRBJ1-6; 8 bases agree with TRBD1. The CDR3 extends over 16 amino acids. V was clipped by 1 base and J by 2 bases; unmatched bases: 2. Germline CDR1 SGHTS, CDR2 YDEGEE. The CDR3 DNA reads TGTGCCAGCAGCTTGCAGGGGGCAACCTATAATTCACCCCTCCACTTT. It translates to CASSLQGATYNSPLHF. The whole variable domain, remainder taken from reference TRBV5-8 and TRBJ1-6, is EAGVTQSPTHLIKTRGQQATLRCSPISGHTSVYWYQQALGLGLQFLLWYDEGEERNRGNFPPRFSGRQFPNYSSELNVNALELEDSALYLCASSLQGATYNSPLHFGNGTRLTVT.

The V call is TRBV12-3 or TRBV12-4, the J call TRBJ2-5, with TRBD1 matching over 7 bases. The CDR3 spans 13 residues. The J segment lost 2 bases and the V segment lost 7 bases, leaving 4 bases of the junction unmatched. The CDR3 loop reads CASTPGQQETQYF. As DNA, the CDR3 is TGTGCCAGCACCCCGGGACAGCAAGAGACCCAGTACTTC.

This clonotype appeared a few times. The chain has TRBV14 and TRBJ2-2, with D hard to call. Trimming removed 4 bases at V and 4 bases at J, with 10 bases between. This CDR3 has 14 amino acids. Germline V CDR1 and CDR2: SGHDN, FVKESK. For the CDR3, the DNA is TGTGCCAGCAGCCCCCTCGTAGCCACCGGGGAGCTGTTTTTT. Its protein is CASSPLVATGELFF.

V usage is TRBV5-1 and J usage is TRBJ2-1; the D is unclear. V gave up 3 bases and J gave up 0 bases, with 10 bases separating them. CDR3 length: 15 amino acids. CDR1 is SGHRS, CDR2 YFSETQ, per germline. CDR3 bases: TGCGCCAGCAGCTGGCTCTCAAGCTCCTACAATGAGCAGTTCTTC. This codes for CASSWLSSSYNEQFF. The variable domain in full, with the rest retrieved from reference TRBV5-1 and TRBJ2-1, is KAGVTQTPRYLIKTRGQQVTLSCSPISGHRSVSWYQQTPGQGLQFLFEYFSETQRNKGNFPGRFSGRQFSNSRSEMNVSTLELGDSALYLCASSWLSSSYNEQFFGPGTRLTVL.

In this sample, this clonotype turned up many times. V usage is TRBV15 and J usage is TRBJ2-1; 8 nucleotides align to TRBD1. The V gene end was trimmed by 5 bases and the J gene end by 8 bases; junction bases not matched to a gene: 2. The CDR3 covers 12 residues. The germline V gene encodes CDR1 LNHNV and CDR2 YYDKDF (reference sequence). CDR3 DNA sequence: TGTGCCACCAGCGTCAGGGGGCATGAGCAGTTCTTC. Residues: CATSVRGHEQFF.

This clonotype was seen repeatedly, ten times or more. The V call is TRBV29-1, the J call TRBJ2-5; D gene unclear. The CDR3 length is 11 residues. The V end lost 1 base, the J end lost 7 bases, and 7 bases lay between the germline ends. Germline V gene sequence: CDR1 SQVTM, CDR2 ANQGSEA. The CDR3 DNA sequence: TGCAGCGTTGAAGTAGGCGGGACCCAGTACTTC. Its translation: CSVEVGGTQYF.

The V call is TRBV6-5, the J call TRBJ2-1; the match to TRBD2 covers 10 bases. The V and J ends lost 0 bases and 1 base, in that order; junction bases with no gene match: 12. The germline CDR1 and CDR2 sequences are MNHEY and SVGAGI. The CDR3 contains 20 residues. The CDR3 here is CASSYSNLAGVTWSYNEQFF. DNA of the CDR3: TGTGCCAGCAGTTACTCGAACCTAGCGGGAGTGACGTGGTCCTACAATGAGCAGTTCTTC.

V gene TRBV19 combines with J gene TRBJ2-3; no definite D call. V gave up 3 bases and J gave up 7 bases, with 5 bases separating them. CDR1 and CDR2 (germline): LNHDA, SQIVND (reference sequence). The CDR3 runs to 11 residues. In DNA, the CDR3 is TGTGCCAGTAGTATTGCTAATACGCAGTATTTT. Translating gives CASSIANTQYF. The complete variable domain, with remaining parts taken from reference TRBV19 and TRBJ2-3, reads DGGITQSPKYLFRKEGQNVTLSCEQNLNHDAMYWYRQDPGQGLRLIYYSQIVNDFQKGDIAEGYSVSREKKESFPLTVTSAQKNPTAFYLCASSIANTQYFGPGTRLTVL.

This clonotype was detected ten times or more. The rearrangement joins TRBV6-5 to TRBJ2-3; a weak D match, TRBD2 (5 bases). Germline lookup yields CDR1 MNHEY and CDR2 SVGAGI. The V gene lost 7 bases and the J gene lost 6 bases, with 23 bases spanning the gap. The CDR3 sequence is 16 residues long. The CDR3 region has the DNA TGTGCCAGCACCCTAACTGCGGGCCCCAGGTGGGATACGCAGTATTTT. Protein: CASTLTAGPRWDTQYF.

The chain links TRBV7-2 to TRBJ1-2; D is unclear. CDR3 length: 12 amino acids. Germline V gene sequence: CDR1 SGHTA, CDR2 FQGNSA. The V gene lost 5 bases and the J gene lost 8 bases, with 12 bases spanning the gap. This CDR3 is CASSPQSIGYTF. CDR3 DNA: TGTGCCAGCAGCCCCCAGTCGATCGGCTACACCTTC.

CDR3 protein: CASSPHLGHSTDTQYF. DNA of the CDR3: TGTGCCAGCAGCCCCCACCTTGGCCACAGCACAGATACGCAGTATTTT. This chain uses TRBV7-8 with TRBJ2-3, with D unclear. Germline CDR1 reads SGHVS; CDR2 reads FQNEAQ. The length of the CDR3 is 16 residues. V gave up 5 bases and J gave up 0 bases, with 15 bases separating them.

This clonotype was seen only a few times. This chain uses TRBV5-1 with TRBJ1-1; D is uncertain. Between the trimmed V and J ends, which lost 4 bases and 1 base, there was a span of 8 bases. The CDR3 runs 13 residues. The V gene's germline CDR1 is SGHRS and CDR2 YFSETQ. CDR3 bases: TGCGCCAGCAGCCAGATCCGGAACACTGAAGCTTTCTTT. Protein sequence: CASSQIRNTEAFF.

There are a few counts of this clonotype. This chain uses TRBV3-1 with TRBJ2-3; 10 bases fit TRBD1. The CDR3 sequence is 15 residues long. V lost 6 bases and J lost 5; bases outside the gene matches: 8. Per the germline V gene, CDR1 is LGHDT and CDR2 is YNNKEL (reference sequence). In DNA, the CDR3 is TGTGCCAGCAGTCACTGGGACAGGGGAGGAGATACGCAGTATTTT. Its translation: CASSHWDRGGDTQYF.